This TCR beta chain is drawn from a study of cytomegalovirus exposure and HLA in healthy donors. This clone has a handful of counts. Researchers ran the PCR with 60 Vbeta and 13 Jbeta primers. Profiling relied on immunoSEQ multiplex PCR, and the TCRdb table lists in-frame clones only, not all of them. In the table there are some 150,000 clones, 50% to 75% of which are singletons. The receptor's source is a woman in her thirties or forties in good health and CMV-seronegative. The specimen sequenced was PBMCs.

DNA for the CDR3: TGTGCCAGCAGTCCAGGGAATGAAAAACTGTTTTTT. Its protein product is CASSPGNEKLFF. This chain joins TRBV6-6 and TRBJ1-4; D perhaps matches TRBD1 (5 bases). The germline CDR1 and CDR2 sequences are MNHNY and SVGAGI (reference sequence). The V end lost 5 bases, the J end lost 5 bases, and 6 bases lay between the germline ends. The length of the CDR3 is 12 residues.